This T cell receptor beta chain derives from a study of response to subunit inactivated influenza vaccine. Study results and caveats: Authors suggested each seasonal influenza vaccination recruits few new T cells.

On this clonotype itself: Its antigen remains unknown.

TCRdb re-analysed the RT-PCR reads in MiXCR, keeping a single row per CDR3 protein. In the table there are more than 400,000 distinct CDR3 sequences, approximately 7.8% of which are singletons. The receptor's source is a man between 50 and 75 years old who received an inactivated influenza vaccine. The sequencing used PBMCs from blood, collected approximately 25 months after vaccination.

CDR3 nucleotides: TGCAGCGGGGAACAGGGTGTCGCCACTGAAGCTTTCTTT. Translating it yields CSGEQGVATEAFF. The chain is built from TRBV29-1 and TRBJ1-1; D possibly corresponds to TRBD1 (6 bases). The CDR3 contains 13 residues. Trimming cost V 7 bases and J 4 bases, with 16 bases left between them. Germline V CDR1 and CDR2: SQVTM, ANQGSEA.